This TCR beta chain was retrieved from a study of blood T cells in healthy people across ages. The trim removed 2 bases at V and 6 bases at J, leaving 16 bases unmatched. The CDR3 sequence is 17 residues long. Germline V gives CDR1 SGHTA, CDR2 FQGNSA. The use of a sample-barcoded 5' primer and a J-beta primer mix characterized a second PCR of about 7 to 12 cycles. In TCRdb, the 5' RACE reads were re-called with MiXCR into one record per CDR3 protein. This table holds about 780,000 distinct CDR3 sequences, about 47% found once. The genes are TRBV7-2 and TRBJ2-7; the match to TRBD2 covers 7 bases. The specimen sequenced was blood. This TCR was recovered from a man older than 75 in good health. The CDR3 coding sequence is TGTGCCAGCAGCTTAACCCAGAGACTAGCCCCCGGAGTCGAGCAGTACTTC. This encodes CASSLTQRLAPGVEQYF.